Presented here are 11 T cell receptor beta chains from one specimen sequenced in a study of early T cells in non-severe SARS-CoV-2 infection. MiXCR, applied by TCRdb to the 5' RACE reads, yields one record per CDR3 protein. The sample yields some 26,000 distinct CDR3 sequences, around 4.8% seen once. Sequencing was performed on whole blood. The receptor source for this set is an adult who was a healthcare worker with PCR-confirmed SARS-CoV-2 infection or an uninfected control (not recorded which).

The sample holds a few counts of this clonotype. The V call is TRBV5-4, the J call TRBJ1-2; D perhaps matches TRBD1 (6 bases). CDR1 and CDR2 from the germline V gene are SGHNT and YYREEE (reference sequence). The CDR3 loop spans 12 amino acids. The V and J ends lost 4 bases and 9 bases respectively, with 13 bases between them. CDR3 nucleotides: TGTGCCAGCAGCACTCGACAGGACAGCTACACCTTC. This sequence encodes CASSTRQDSYTF.

In this sample, this clonotype turned up many times. The chain is built from TRBV28 and TRBJ2-1; 14 bases are a match to TRBD2. Per the germline V gene, CDR1 is MDHEN and CDR2 is SYDVKM. The ends lost 2 bases at V and 7 bases at J; junction bases unmatched: 10. The CDR3 loop spans 18 amino acids. The CDR3 bases are TGTGCCAGCAGTTTAGCCCTAACCGGGACTAGCGGGAGAAATGAGCAGTTCTTC. This translates into CASSLALTGTSGRNEQFF. Full variable domain (rest looked up from reference TRBV28 and TRBJ2-1): DVKVTQSSRYLVKRTGEKVFLECVQDMDHENMFWYRQDPGLGLRLIYFSYDVKMKEKGDIPEGYSVSREKKERFSLILESASTNQTSMYLCASSLALTGTSGRNEQFFGPGTRLTVL.

This clonotype was picked up a small number of times. This chain links TRBV12-3 or TRBV12-4 with TRBJ1-2; perhaps TRBD1 as D (6 bases). CDR3 length equals 15 residues. Trimming shortened V by 3 bases and J by 5 bases, and 16 bases separated the two germline ends. CDR3 region: CASSFSRGKAYGYTF. The CDR3 region has the DNA TGTGCCAGCAGTTTTAGTAGGGGGAAGGCTTATGGCTACACCTTC.

This clonotype was detected a few times. The chain combines TRBV7-6 with TRBJ2-2; maybe TRBD2 (6 bases). V was pared by 1 base and J by 4 bases, with 7 bases between. The germline V gene has CDR1 SGHVS and CDR2 FNYEAQ. The CDR3 contains 14 residues. This chain's CDR3 is CASSLGSGTGELFF. CDR3 DNA: TGTGCCAGCAGCTTAGGTAGCGGCACCGGGGAGCTGTTTTTT.

Ten or more counts support this clonotype. Here the CDR3 DNA reads TGTGCCAGCAGTTACGGACTGGCCTTGGGGGATGAGCAGTTCTTC. It translates to CASSYGLALGDEQFF. The chain joins TRBV6-5 to TRBJ2-1; the D gene could be TRBD1 or TRBD2 (5 bases each). Germline V gene sequence: CDR1 MNHEY, CDR2 SVGAGI. The CDR3 is 15 residues long. The V and J ends lost 2 bases and 8 bases respectively, with 16 bases between them.

This clonotype was seen repeatedly, ten times or more. The chain joins TRBV20-1 to TRBJ2-7; 12 bases agree with TRBD1. J lost 5 bases, V lost 5 bases, and 4 bases had no gene match. This CDR3 is built from 13 residues. Germline loops: CDR1 DFQATT, CDR2 SNEGSKA (reference sequence). CDR3 loop: CSAGTGGFNEQYF. DNA for the CDR3: TGCAGTGCTGGGACAGGGGGCTTCAACGAGCAGTACTTC.

This clonotype was seen repeatedly, ten times or more. This chain's CDR3 is CSVAQGALYYGYTF. DNA of the CDR3: TGCAGCGTCGCACAGGGGGCGTTGTACTATGGCTACACCTTC. The J gene is TRBJ1-2, the V gene TRBV29-1, with 9 bases lining up with TRBD1. This CDR3 is built from 14 residues. The germline CDR1 and CDR2 sequences are SQVTM and ANQGSEA. V shed 6 bases, J shed 3 bases, and the junction held 8 bases outside the gene matches.

This chain connects TRBV12-3 or TRBV12-4 to TRBJ1-5; unclear D gene. This CDR3 contains 14 residues. Trimming cost V 1 base and J 4 bases, with 8 bases left between them. The CDR3 loop is CASSLEAFNQPQHF. As DNA, the CDR3 is TGTGCCAGCAGTTTAGAAGCTTTTAATCAGCCCCAGCATTTT.

This clonotype came up a few times. The chain has TRBV6-5 and TRBJ2-7, with 10 bases that match TRBD1. V dropped 6 bases and J dropped 3; count of bases not matched to a gene: 5. Per germline, CDR1 MNHEY and CDR2 SVGAGI. The CDR3 length is 14 residues. In DNA form, the CDR3 reads TGTGCCAGCAGCCGCTGGGACAGGGGCTACGAGCAGTACTTC. Its translation is CASSRWDRGYEQYF.

This clonotype came up many times. The rearrangement links TRBV5-1 to TRBJ2-1; 8 nucleotides match TRBD2. Germline V gene lookup returns CDR1 SGHRS and CDR2 YFSETQ. This CDR3 comprises 13 residues. V was pared by 7 bases and J by 6 bases, with 6 bases of the junction left unmatched. The CDR3 region is CASGRLAFNEQFF. The DNA of the CDR3 is TGCGCCAGCGGCCGACTAGCGTTCAATGAGCAGTTCTTC.

V usage is TRBV12-3 or TRBV12-4 and J usage is TRBJ1-1, with D unclear. The CDR3 contains 13 residues. Trimming took 5 bases from V and 2 from J, leaving 9 bases between them. The CDR3 loop is CASSGSLNTEAFF. CDR3 DNA: TGTGCCAGCAGTGGCAGTCTTAACACTGAAGCTTTCTTT.